This T cell receptor beta chain stems from a study of blood T cell repertoires in COVID-19. Across the whole study: Nucleic acid was either cDNA or gDNA, and it came from T cells, B-cell-depleted T cells, or PBMCs.

The CDR3 is 14 residues long. V was pared by 7 bases and J by 8 bases, with 10 bases of the junction left unmatched. Looked up from germline, CDR1 is MNHEY and CDR2 is SVGAGI. Measured with immunoSEQ multiplex PCR; TCRdb has only the in-frame clones, and not every one. Counted here are around 200,000 clones, approximately 87% occurring once; the ten biggest clones make up around a sixth. This chain links TRBV6-5 with TRBJ1-4, with 7 bases identical to TRBD1. The material sequenced was peripheral blood. This sequence was found in a person aged 70 to 79 with COVID-19, enrolled during active disease. The CDR3 DNA reads as TGTGCCAGCAAATTGGTCAGGGGGAGCGAAAAACTGTTTTTT. Protein: CASKLVRGSEKLFF.